Given below is one T cell receptor (beta chain) in context. The data stem from a study of blood T cell repertoires in COVID-19. Looking at the study overall: From the United States, Italy and Spain came samples of acute and convalescent COVID-19. Nucleic acid was either cDNA or gDNA, and it came from T cells, B-cell-depleted T cells, or PBMCs.

Clones were sequenced by immunoSEQ multiplex PCR, and TCRdb holds only the in-frame ones, with some missing. The sample lists hundreds of thousands of clones; about four fifths were seen once. The source of this sequence is a woman of 80 years or more with acute or convalescent COVID-19. The sequencing input was peripheral blood.

In DNA, the CDR3 is TGTGCCAGCAGTTTTAGGGGGCGCGGGGAGACCCAGTACTTC. This encodes CASSFRGRGETQYF. The chain is built from TRBV28 and TRBJ2-5; TRBD1 aligns across 7 bases. J was trimmed by 5 bases and V by 3 bases; bases with no gene match: 6. This CDR3 comprises 14 residues. In germline, CDR1 is MDHEN, CDR2 SYDVKM.